The T cell receptor beta chain described here comes from a study of CD8 T cells in Susac syndrome. Study-wide points: There was no clonal expansion in the CD4+ T cell repertoires of Susac syndrome.

CD8+ and CD4+ T cells from blood underwent TCR beta sequencing, which was carried out in a high-throughput format. Diagnostic criteria for definite or probable disease, in their recently defined form, were met by the patients with Susac syndrome. On this clonotype: Its antigen remains unidentified.

Germline CDR1 is LNHDA and CDR2 is SQIVND (reference sequence). The CDR3 consists of 13 residues. The ends were cut back, 5 bases at V and 5 bases at J, with 12 bases in the middle. RNA totalling roughly 0.45 to 1 ug underwent reverse transcription with random hexamers. It was immunoSEQ multiplex PCR that amplified TCR beta CDR3 across 54 Vbeta and 13 Jbeta. One entry per CDR3 protein, called by TCRdb with MiXCR from the immunoSEQ multiplex PCR reads. The table includes about 190,000 distinct CDR3 sequences, nearly 97% detected once. Sequences were obtained from CD4+ T cells from PBMCs. V is TRBV19 and J is TRBJ2-5, with unresolved D. The clonotype originates from a human donor with Susac syndrome. CDR3 protein: CASSYASRETQYF. The DNA for the CDR3 is TGTGCCAGTAGTTATGCAAGTCGGGAGACCCAGTACTTC. Full variable domain (rest looked up from reference TRBV19 and TRBJ2-5): DGGITQSPKYLFRKEGQNVTLSCEQNLNHDAMYWYRQDPGQGLRLIYYSQIVNDFQKGDIAEGYSVSREKKESFPLTVTSAQKNPTAFYLCASSYASRETQYFGPGTRLLVL.